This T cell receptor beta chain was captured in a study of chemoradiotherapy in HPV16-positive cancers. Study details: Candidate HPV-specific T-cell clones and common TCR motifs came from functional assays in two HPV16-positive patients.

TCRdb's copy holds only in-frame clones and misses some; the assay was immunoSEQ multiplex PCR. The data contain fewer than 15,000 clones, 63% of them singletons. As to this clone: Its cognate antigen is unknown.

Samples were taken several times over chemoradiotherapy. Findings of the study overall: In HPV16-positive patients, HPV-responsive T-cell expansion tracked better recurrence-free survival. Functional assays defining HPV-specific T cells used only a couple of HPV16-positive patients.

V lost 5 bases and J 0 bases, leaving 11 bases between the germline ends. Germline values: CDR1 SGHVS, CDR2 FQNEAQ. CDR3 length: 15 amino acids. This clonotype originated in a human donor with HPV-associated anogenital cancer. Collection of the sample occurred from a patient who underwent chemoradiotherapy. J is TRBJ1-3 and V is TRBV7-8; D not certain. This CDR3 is CASSHLGSSGNTIYF. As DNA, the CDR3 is TGTGCCAGCAGCCACCTAGGAAGCTCTGGAAACACCATATATTTT.